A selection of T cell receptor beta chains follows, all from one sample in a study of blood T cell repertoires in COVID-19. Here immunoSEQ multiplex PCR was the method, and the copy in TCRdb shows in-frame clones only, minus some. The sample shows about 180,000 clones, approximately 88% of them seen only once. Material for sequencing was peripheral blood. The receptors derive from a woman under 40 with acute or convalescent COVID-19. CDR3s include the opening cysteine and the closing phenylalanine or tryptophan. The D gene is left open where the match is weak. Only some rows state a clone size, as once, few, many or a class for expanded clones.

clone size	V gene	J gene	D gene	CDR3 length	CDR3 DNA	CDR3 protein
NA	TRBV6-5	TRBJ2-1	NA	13	TGTGCCAGCCTTGCAGGGTCCGGCAATGAGCAGTTCTTC	CASLAGSGNEQFF
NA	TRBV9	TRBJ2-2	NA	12	TGTGCCAGCAGCGTAGCCTCCGGGGAGCTGTTTTTT	CASSVASGELFF
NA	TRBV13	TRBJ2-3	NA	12	TGTGCCAGCAGCTTATGGAGAGATACGCAGTATTTT	CASSLWRDTQYF
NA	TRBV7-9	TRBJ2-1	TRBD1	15	TGTGCCAGCAGCCCACAGGGGGCCGGGGGAAATGAGCAGTTCTTC	CASSPQGAGGNEQFF
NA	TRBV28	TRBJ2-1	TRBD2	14	TGTGCCAGCAGTAGAGGACTAGCGGGAGTGGAGCAGTTCTTC	CASSRGLAGVEQFF
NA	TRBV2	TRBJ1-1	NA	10	TGTGCCAGCGGTCTCGCGGTAGCTTTCTTT	CASGLAVAFF
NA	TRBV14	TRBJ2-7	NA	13	TGTGCCAGCAGCCCGAGGAATCCCTACGAGCAGTACTTC	CASSPRNPYEQYF
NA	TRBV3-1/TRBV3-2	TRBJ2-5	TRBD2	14	TGTGCCAGCAGCCCCCGACTAGCCCAAGAGACCCAGTACTTC	CASSPRLAQETQYF
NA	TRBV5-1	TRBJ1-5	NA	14	TGCGCCAGCAGCTTGGCCGGGGGGGAGGAGCCCCAGCATTTT	CASSLAGGEEPQHF
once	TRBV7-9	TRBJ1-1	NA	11	TGTGCCAGCAGCCAGACCGAGGGAGCTTTCTTT	CASSQTEGAFF
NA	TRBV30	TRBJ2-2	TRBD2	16	TGTGCCCTCCCAGCGGGGATCAATTTGAACACCGGGGAGCTGTTTTTT	CALPAGINLNTGELFF
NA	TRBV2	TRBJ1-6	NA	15	TGTGCCAGCAGTACACAGGGTATGGAGAATTCACCCCTCCACTTT	CASSTQGMENSPLHF
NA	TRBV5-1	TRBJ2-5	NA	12	TGCGCCAGCAGCCGAGGCGAAGAGGCCCAGTACTTC	CASSRGEEAQYF
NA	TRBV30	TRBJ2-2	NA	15	TGTGCCTGGATGCTACAGGGACGTTGGGCCGGGGAGCTGTTTTTT	CAWMLQGRWAGELFF
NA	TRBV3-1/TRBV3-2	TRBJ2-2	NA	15	TGTGCCAGCAGCCAATTTTCCGGGGAAGACGGGGAGCTGTTTTTT	CASSQFSGEDGELFF
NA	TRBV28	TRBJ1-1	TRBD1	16	TGTGCCAGCAGTTTAACCCCGTACAGGGGTGGCACTGAAGCTTTCTTT	CASSLTPYRGGTEAFF
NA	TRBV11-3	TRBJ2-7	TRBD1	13	TGTGCCAGCAGCTTAGGGCCGGACAGGGTGCAGTACTTC	CASSLGPDRVQYF
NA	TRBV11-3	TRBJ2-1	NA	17	TGTGCCAGCAGCTCGGGCGGGGGACAAAGCGGAATCTTTGAGCAGTTCTTC	CASSSGGGQSGIFEQFF
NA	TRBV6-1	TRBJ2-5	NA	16	TGTGCCAGCAGTGAAAGGCCAGGAAAGGGGCAAGAGACCCAGTACTTC	CASSERPGKGQETQYF
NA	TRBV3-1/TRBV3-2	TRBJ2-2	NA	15	TGTGCCAGCAGTTGGTTTAGCGGACCCTCCGGGGAGCTGTTTTTT	CASSWFSGPSGELFF
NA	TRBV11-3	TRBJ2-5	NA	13	TGTGCCAGCAGCTTACGCGGGGCAGAGACCCAGTACTTC	CASSLRGAETQYF
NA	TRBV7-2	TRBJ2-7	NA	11	TGTGCCAGCAGCTTTTACTACGAGCAGTACTTC	CASSFYYEQYF
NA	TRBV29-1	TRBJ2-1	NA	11	TGCAACATACGGACTGGCAATGAGCAGTTCTTC	CNIRTGNEQFF